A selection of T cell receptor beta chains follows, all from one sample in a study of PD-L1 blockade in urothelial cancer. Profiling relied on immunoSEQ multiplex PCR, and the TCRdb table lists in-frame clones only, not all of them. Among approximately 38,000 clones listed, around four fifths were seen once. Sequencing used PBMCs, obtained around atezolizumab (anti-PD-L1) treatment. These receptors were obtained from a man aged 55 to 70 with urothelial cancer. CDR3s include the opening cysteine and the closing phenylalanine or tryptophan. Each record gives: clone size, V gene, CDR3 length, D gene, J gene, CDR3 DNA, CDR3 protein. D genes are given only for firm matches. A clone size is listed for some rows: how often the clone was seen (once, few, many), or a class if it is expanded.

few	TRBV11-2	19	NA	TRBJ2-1	TGTGCCAGCAGCTTAATTTCCAGAATGGGGGGATTCGGCTACAATGAGCAGTTCTTC	CASSLISRMGGFGYNEQFF
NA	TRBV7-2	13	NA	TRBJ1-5	TGTGCCAGCAGCAGGGGTGGCAATCAGCCCCAGCATTTT	CASSRGGNQPQHF
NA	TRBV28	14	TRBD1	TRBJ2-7	TGTGCCAGCAGGCTGCAGGGGGCCACCTACGAGCAGTACTTC	CASRLQGATYEQYF
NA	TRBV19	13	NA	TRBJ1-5	TGTGCCAGTAGTATAGGAGTAAATCAGCCCCAGCATTTT	CASSIGVNQPQHF
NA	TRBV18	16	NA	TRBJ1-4	TGTGCCAGCTCACCAGGGGCTGGAGCTCTTAATGAAAAACTGTTTTTT	CASSPGAGALNEKLFF
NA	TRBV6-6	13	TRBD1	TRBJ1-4	TGTGCCAGCAGTCCCGGACAGGATGAAAAACTGTTTTTT	CASSPGQDEKLFF
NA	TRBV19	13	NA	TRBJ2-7	TGTGCCAGTAGTATATCGCGGAGCTACGAGCAGTACTTC	CASSISRSYEQYF
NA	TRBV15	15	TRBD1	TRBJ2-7	TGTGCCACCAGCGGCGGGACAGGGCACACCTACGAGCAGTACTTC	CATSGGTGHTYEQYF
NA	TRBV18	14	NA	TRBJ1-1	TGTGCCAGCTCACCAACAGCTATGAACACTGAAGCTTTCTTT	CASSPTAMNTEAFF
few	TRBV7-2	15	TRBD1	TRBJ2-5	TGTGCCAGCAGCCCCGACAGGGGGCTAGGAGAGACCCAGTACTTC	CASSPDRGLGETQYF
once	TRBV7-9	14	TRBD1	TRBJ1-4	TGTGCCAGCAGCCCCGGACAGGGGGATGAAAAACTGTTTTTT	CASSPGQGDEKLFF
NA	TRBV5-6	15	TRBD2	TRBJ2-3	TGTGCCAGCACCATAACGGGGGGGGCCACAGATACGCAGTATTTT	CASTITGGATDTQYF
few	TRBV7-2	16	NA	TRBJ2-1	TGTGCCAGCAGCTCCTCATCGGTAGGGGTCTATAGCGAGCAGTTCTTC	CASSSSSVGVYSEQFF
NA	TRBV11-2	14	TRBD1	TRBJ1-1	TGTGCCAGCAGCCTGGACAGGCTGAACACTGAAGCTTTCTTT	CASSLDRLNTEAFF
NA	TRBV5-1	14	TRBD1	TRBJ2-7	TGCGCCAGCAGTACAGGGGGCCTTCCCTACGAGCAGTACTTC	CASSTGGLPYEQYF
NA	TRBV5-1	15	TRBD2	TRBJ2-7	TGCGCCAGCAGCTTGGCGGGGACTAACGCCTACGAGCAGTACTTC	CASSLAGTNAYEQYF
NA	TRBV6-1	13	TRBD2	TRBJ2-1	TGTGCCAGCAGTGAATGGCGGGAGAGTGAGCAGTTCTTC	CASSEWRESEQFF
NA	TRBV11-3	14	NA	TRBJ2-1	TGTGCCAGCAGCTTAGGCGGACTTAAGGATGAGCAGTTCTTC	CASSLGGLKDEQFF
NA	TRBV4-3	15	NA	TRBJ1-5	TGCGCCAGCAGCCAAGATAGACAGAACAATCAGCCCCAGCATTTT	CASSQDRQNNQPQHF
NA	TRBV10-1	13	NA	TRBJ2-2	TGCGCCAGCGGGGGGACCGGAAGAAGGGAGCTGTTTTTT	CASGGTGRRELFF
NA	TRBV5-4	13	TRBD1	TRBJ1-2	TGTGCCAGCAGACAGGGACAGGGAGTACTCTACACCTTC	CASRQGQGVLYTF
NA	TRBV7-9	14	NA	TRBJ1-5	TGTGCCAGCAGCATGGAGGGTTGGAATCAGCCCCAGCATTTT	CASSMEGWNQPQHF
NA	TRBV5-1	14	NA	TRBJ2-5	TGCGCCAGCAGACCAGCGGAGTACCAAGAGACCCAGTACTTC	CASRPAEYQETQYF
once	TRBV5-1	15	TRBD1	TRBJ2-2	TGCGCCAGCAGCTTGGACAGGGGGGACACCGGGGAGCTGTTTTTT	CASSLDRGDTGELFF
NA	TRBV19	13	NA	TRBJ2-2	TGTGCCAGTAGTACTCAGGGTTTCGGGGAGCTGTTTTTT	CASSTQGFGELFF
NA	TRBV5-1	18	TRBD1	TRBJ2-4	TGCGCCAGCAGCTTGAGGACAGGGGGCGCCGGGGTCAAAAACATTCAGTACTTC	CASSLRTGGAGVKNIQYF
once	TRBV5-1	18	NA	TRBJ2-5	TGCGCCAGCAGCTTGGGGGTTCGCCAGGGGTCTTTCGGAGAGACCCAGTACTTC	CASSLGVRQGSFGETQYF
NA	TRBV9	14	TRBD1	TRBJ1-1	TGTGCCAGCAGCGTAGGTGGGACAGCTAATGAAGCTTTCTTT	CASSVGGTANEAFF
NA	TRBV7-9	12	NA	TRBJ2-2	TGTGCCAGCAGCTTATTGGGCCGGGAGCTGTTTTTT	CASSLLGRELFF
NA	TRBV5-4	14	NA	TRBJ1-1	TGTGCCAGCAGCTTGGGACAGACCTATGCAGTGGCTTTCTTT	CASSLGQTYAVAFF
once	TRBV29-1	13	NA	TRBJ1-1	TGCAGCGCCACGACAGGTGGGAACACTGAAGCTTTCTTT	CSATTGGNTEAFF
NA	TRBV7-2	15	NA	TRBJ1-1	TGTGCCAGCAGCTTAGGAAACAGAGATAACACTGAAGCTTTCTTT	CASSLGNRDNTEAFF
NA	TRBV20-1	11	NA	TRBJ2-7	TGCAGTGCTAGAGTCAGTGACGAGCAGTACTTC	CSARVSDEQYF